The 23 T cell receptor beta chains in this list originate from one sample, sequenced in a study of monozygotic twins with inflammatory bowel disease. No DNA is given; TCRdb re-called the 5' RACE reads and lists each CDR3 protein once. This sample contains hundreds of thousands of distinct CDR3 sequences. The sequenced sample consisted of blood. The receptors derive from a human donor with ulcerative colitis or Crohn's disease, or a healthy co-twin of an affected twin (not recorded which).

The chain combines TRBV7-9 with TRBJ1-1. Germline-derived CDR1 and CDR2 are SEHNR and FQNEAQ (reference sequence). The CDR3 runs to 14 residues. The CDR3 here is CASSLLFKGTEAFF.

The rearrangement uses TRBV10-3 and TRBJ2-1; TCRdb's D call of TRBD1 is untestable without DNA. The germline gives CDR1 ENHRY, CDR2 SYGVKD. This CDR3 region has 15 residues. CDR3 loop: CAISFWPDSYNEQFF.

The rearrangement joins TRBV29-1 to TRBJ2-7; there is no DNA to check the TCRdb D call of TRBD2. Germline V CDR1 and CDR2: SQVTM, ANQGSEA. CDR3 length equals 13 residues. CDR3 region: CSVAGGPATEQYF.

The chain couples TRBV6-5 to TRBJ1-2; TCRdb gives TRBD1 as the D gene, but with no DNA this cannot be confirmed. This CDR3 has 15 residues. Per the germline V gene, CDR1 is MNHEY and CDR2 is SVGAGI. The CDR3 spells CASSTGTLRLRGYTF.

The chain uses TRBV28 and TRBJ2-7; the D gene TCRdb calls, TRBD1, cannot be checked with no DNA. CDR3 length: 15 residues. The germline V gene encodes CDR1 MDHEN and CDR2 SYDVKM. The CDR3 region is CASSAYRWQSYEQYF.

The V gene is TRBV12-3 or TRBV12-4, the J gene TRBJ1-4; TCRdb designates TRBD1, a call that cannot be tested without DNA. The CDR3 has 14 residues. CDR3 residues: CASSRGQGFEKLFF.

The J gene is TRBJ2-1, the V gene TRBV11-2; absent DNA, TCRdb's TRBD2 call cannot be checked. This CDR3 is built from 15 residues. Germline-derived CDR1 and CDR2 are SGHAT and FQNNGV. CDR3 in amino acids: CASSFTSGGAAEQFF.

The rearrangement uses TRBV19 and TRBJ2-7; the TRBD1 assignment by TCRdb is unverifiable without DNA. Germline CDR1 LNHDA, CDR2 SQIVND (reference sequence). The CDR3 length is 16 residues. The CDR3 region is CASSRTGGHSSYEQYF.

The gene calls are TRBV7-2 and TRBJ1-5. Germline values: CDR1 SGHTA, CDR2 FQGNSA. The CDR3 is 14 amino acids. The CDR3 is CASSLGAINQPQHF. Based on the CDR3 plus reference TRBV7-2 and TRBJ1-5, the full variable domain is GAGVSQSPSNKVTEKGKDVELRCDPISGHTALYWYRQSLGQGLEFLIYFQGNSAPDKSGLPSDRFSAERTGGSVSTLTIQRTQQEDSAVYLCASSLGAINQPQHFGDGTRLSIL.

The rearrangement joins TRBV11-2 to TRBJ1-3; the D call from TCRdb, TRBD1, cannot be confirmed without DNA. Germline CDR1 reads SGHAT; CDR2 reads FQNNGV. The CDR3 contains 18 residues. The CDR3 loop reads CASSLSGTPFYSGNTIYF.

The chain links TRBV29-1 to TRBJ2-1. CDR1 and CDR2 from the germline V gene are SQVTM and ANQGSEA. This CDR3 contains 12 residues. CDR3: CSVNYGYNELFF.

The genes are TRBV27 and TRBJ1-3; with no DNA, the TCRdb D assignment of TRBD1 cannot be verified. This CDR3 is 14 amino acids long. Germline V gives CDR1 MNHEY, CDR2 SMNVEV (reference sequence). CDR3 protein: CASSPQGPGNTIYF.

V and J are TRBV20-1 and TRBJ2-2; TCRdb calls TRBD2, which cannot be checked without DNA. CDR3 size: 14 residues. Germline V gives CDR1 DFQATT, CDR2 SNEGSKA (reference sequence). CDR3 amino acids: CSARETRHTGELFF.

V usage is TRBV7-8 and J usage is TRBJ2-7; the TCRdb D gene call, TRBD2, has no DNA to confirm it. This CDR3 comprises 15 residues. Germline assignment: CDR1 SGHVS and CDR2 FQNEAQ. The chain's CDR3 is CASSLEPGLSNEQYF.

V gene TRBV3-1 combines with J gene TRBJ2-1; TCRdb's D call of TRBD1 is untestable without DNA. This CDR3 has 14 amino acids. Germline lookup yields CDR1 LGHDT and CDR2 YNNKEL (reference sequence). This chain's CDR3 is CASSRGPEYNEQFF.

V and J are TRBV5-1 and TRBJ2-5; the D call from TCRdb, TRBD2, cannot be confirmed without DNA. The CDR3 has 13 residues. CDR1 is SGHRS, CDR2 YFSETQ, per germline. CDR3 loop: CASSLSSVETQYF.

This chain connects TRBV30 to TRBJ1-5. The germline CDR1 and CDR2 sequences are GTSNPN and SVGIG (reference sequence). This CDR3 spans 13 amino acids. CDR3 in amino acids: CAWSVQPNQPQHF.

The chain couples TRBV6-1 to TRBJ1-5; without DNA, the TCRdb call of TRBD1 cannot be checked. This CDR3 region has 14 residues. The V gene's germline CDR1 is MNHNS and CDR2 SASEGT. CDR3: CASSSGWSNQPQHF.

The V and J genes are TRBV11-2 and TRBJ2-3. The CDR3 totals 13 residues. Germline V gene data show CDR1 as SGHAT and CDR2 as FQNNGV. CDR3 region: CASSLDIGDTQYF.

The chain is built from TRBV5-6 and TRBJ1-1; no DNA is available, so the TRBD1 call from TCRdb remains unchecked. Per germline, CDR1 SGHDT and CDR2 YYEEEE. There are 15 residues in the CDR3. CDR3 sequence: CASSLLQGVNTEAFF.

This chain connects TRBV7-9 to TRBJ2-7; TCRdb's D gene call, TRBD1, goes unchecked for lack of DNA. This CDR3 has 14 residues. Germline V gene data show CDR1 as SEHNR and CDR2 as FQNEAQ (reference sequence). CDR3 protein: CASSRGQGSNEQYF.

The rearrangement joins TRBV6-1 to TRBJ1-6. Germline assignment: CDR1 MNHNS and CDR2 SASEGT. This CDR3 region has 14 residues. CDR3 amino acids: CASSEGPYNSPLHF.

The chain links TRBV29-1 to TRBJ2-1; TCRdb returns TRBD1, unconfirmable since there is no DNA. The CDR3 is 13 residues long. In germline, CDR1 is SQVTM, CDR2 ANQGSEA. The chain's CDR3 is CSGDGAGHNEQFF.